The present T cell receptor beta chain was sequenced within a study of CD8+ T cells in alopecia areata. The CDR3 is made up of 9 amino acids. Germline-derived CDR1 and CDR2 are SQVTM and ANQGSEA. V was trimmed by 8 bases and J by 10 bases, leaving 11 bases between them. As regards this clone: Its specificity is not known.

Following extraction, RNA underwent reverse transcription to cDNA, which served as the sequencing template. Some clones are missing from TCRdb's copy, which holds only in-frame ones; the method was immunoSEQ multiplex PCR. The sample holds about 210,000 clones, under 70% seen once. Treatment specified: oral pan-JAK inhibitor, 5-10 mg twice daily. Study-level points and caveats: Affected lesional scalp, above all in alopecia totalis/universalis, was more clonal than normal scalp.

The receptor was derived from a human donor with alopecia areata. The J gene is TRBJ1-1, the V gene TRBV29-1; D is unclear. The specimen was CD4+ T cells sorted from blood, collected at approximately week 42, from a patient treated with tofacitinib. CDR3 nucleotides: TGCAGCACGCAAGAGGGAGCTTTCTTT. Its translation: CSTQEGAFF.